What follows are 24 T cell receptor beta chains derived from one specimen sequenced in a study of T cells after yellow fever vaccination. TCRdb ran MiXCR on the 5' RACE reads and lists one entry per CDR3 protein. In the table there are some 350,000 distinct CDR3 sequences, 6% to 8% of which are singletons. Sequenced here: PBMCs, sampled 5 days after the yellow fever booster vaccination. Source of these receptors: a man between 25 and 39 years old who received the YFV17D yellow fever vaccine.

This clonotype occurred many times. CDR3 DNA: TGTGCCAGCAGTTCCGTGCCAGTCTGGCGAATTTCTGGAAACACCATATATTTT. The encoded protein is CASSSVPVWRISGNTIYF. The rearrangement uses TRBV28 and TRBJ1-3, with D unresolved. Trimming took off 4 bases at V and 1 base at J, with 20 bases between the two ends. This CDR3 spans 18 amino acids. Per germline, CDR1 MDHEN and CDR2 SYDVKM.

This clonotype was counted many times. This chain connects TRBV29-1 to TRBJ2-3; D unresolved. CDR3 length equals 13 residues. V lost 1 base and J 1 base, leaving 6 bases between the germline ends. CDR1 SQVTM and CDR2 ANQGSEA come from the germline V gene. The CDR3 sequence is CSVEAGGTDTQYF. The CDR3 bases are TGCAGCGTTGAAGCCGGCGGCACAGATACGCAGTATTTT.

The CDR3 protein is CSVETGMNTEAFF. CDR3 coding DNA: TGCAGCGTCGAGACGGGGATGAACACTGAAGCTTTCTTT. This rearrangement joins TRBV29-1 to TRBJ1-1; D call uncertain. The CDR3 is 13 amino acids. Trimming shortened V by 6 bases and J by 0 bases, and 11 bases separated the two germline ends. Germline CDR1 and CDR2: SQVTM and ANQGSEA.

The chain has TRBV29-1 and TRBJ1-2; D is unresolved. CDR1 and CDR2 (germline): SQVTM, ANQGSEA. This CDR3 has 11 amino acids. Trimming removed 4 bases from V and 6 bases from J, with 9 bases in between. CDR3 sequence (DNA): TGCAGCGTTGCAACGGAGGATGGCTACACCTTC. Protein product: CSVATEDGYTF.

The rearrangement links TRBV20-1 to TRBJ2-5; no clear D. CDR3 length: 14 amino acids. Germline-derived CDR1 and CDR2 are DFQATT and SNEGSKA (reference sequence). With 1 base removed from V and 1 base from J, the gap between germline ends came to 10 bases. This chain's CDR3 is CSARGGEIQETQYF. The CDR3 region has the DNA TGCAGTGCTAGAGGAGGAGAAATCCAAGAGACCCAGTACTTC.

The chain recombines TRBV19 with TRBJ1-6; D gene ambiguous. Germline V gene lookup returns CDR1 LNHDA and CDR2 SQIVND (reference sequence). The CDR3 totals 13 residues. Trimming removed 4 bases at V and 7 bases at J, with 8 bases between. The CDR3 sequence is CASSTRTNSPLHF. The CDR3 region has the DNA TGTGCCAGTAGTACCCGGACGAATTCACCCCTCCACTTT.

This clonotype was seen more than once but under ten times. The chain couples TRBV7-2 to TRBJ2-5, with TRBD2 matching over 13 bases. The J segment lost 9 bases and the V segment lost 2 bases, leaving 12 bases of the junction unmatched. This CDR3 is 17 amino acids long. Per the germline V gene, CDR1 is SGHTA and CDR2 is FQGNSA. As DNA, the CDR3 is TGTGCCAGCAGCTTAACAGCCGGGACTAGCGGGATTTGGGCCCAGTACTTC. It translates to CASSLTAGTSGIWAQYF. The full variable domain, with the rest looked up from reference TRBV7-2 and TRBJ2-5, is GAGVSQSPSNKVTEKGKDVELRCDPISGHTALYWYRQSLGQGLEFLIYFQGNSAPDKSGLPSDRFSAERTGGSVSTLTIQRTQQEDSAVYLCASSLTAGTSGIWAQYFGPGTRLLVL.

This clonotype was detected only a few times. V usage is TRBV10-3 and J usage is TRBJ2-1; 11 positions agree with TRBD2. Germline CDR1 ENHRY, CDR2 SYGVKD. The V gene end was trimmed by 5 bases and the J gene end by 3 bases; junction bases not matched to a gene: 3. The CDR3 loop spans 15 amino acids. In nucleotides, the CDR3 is TGTGCCATCAGTTTAGCGGGAGGGCACTACAATGAGCAGTTCTTC. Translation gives CAISLAGGHYNEQFF.

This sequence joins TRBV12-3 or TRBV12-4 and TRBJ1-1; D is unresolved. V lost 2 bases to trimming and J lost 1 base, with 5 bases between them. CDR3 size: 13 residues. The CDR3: CASSLIRNTEAFF. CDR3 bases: TGTGCCAGCAGTTTAATTAGGAACACTGAAGCTTTCTTT.

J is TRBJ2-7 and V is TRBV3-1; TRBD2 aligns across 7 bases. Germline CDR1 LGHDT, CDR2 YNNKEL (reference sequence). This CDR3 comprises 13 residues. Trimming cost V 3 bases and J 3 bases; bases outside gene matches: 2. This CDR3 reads CASSHRGSYEQYF. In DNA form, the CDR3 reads TGTGCCAGCAGCCACCGCGGGAGCTACGAGCAGTACTTC.

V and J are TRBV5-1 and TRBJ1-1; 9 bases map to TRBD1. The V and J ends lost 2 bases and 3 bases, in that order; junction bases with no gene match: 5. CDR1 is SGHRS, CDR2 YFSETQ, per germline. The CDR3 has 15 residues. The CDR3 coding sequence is TGCGCCAGCAGCTTTCGCAGGACAGGGGACACTGAAGCTTTCTTT. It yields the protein CASSFRRTGDTEAFF.

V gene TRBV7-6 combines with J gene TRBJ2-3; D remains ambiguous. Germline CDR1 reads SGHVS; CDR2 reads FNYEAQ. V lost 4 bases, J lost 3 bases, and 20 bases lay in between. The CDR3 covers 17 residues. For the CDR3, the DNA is TGTGCCAGCAGCTCCCATTGGGCGCCCAAGGCGACAGATACGCAGTATTTT. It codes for CASSSHWAPKATDTQYF.

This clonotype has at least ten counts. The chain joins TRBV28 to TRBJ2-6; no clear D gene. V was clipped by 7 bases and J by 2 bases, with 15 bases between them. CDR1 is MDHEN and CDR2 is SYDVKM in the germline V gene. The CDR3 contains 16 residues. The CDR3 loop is CASNSAFAAGANVLTF. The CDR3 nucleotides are TGTGCCAGCAACTCCGCCTTTGCTGCTGGGGCCAACGTCCTGACTTTC.

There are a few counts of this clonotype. CDR3: CASSLAGTNTIYF. The CDR3 nucleotides are TGCGCCAGCAGCTTGGCCGGTACAAACACCATATATTTT. This chain links TRBV5-1 with TRBJ1-3; no definite D call. Trimming took 0 bases from V and 6 from J, leaving 7 bases between them. From germline, CDR1 is SGHRS and CDR2 YFSETQ. CDR3 size: 13 residues. Filled out from reference TRBV5-1 and TRBJ1-3, the complete variable domain reads KAGVTQTPRYLIKTRGQQVTLSCSPISGHRSVSWYQQTPGQGLQFLFEYFSETQRNKGNFPGRFSGRQFSNSRSEMNVSTLELGDSALYLCASSLAGTNTIYFGEGSWLTVV.

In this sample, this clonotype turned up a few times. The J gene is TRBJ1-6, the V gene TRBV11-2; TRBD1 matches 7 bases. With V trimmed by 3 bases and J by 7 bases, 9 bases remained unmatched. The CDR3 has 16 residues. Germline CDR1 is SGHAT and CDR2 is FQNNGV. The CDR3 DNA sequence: TGTGCCAGCAGCTTGGAACCCGGACAGGCAAATTCACCCCTCCACTTT. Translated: CASSLEPGQANSPLHF.

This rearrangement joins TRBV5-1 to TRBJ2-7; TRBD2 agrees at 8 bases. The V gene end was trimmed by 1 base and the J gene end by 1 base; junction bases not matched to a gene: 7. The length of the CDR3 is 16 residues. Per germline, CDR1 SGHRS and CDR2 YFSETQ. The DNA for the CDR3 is TGCGCCAGCAGCTTGACGGGCGGGAGGACATCCTACGAGCAGTACTTC. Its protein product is CASSLTGGRTSYEQYF.

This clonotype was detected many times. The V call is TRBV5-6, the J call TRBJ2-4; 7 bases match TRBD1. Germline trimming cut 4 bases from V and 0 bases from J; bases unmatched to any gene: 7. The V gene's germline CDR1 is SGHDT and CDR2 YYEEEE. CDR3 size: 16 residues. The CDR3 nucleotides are TGTGCCAGCAGCACAGACGGGACAGTAGCCAAAAACATTCAGTACTTC. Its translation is CASSTDGTVAKNIQYF.

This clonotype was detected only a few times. Here the CDR3 reads CASSLPGETYGYTF. The DNA of the CDR3 is TGCGCCAGCAGCCTACCAGGGGAAACCTATGGCTACACCTTC. The rearrangement joins TRBV5-1 to TRBJ1-2, with D possibly being TRBD1 (6 bases). The CDR3 contains 14 residues. The V gene's germline CDR1 is SGHRS and CDR2 YFSETQ. Trimming took 4 bases from V and 4 from J, leaving 14 bases between them.

The CDR3, as DNA: TGTGCCAGCAGCTCAGGGAGGGAGTCCACAGATACGCAGTATTTT. Translation: CASSSGRESTDTQYF. The rearrangement links TRBV5-6 to TRBJ2-3; 7 bases align to TRBD2. The CDR3 is made up of 15 amino acids. Germline-derived CDR1 and CDR2 are SGHDT and YYEEEE. V lost 3 bases, J lost 2 bases, and 6 bases stayed unmatched. The full variable domain, its missing parts supplied by reference TRBV5-6 and TRBJ2-3, is DAGVTQSPTHLIKTRGQQVTLRCSPKSGHDTVSWYQQALGQGPQFIFQYYEEEERQRGNFPDRFSGHQFPNYSSELNVNALLLGDSALYLCASSSGRESTDTQYFGPGTRLTVL.

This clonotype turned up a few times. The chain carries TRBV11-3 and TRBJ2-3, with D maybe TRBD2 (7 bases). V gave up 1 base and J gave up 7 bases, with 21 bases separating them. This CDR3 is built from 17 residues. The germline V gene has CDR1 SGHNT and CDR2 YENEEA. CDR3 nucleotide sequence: TGTGCCAGCAGCTTAGGAAGAGGGGCGGGGGCCGACTATACGCAGTATTTT. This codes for CASSLGRGAGADYTQYF.

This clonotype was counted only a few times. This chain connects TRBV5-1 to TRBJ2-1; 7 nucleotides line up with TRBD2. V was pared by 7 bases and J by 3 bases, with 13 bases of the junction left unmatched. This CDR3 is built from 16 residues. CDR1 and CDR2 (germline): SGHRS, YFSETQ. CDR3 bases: TGCGCCAGCCTGGCGACGGCGGGAGCTTTCTACAATGAGCAGTTCTTC. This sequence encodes CASLATAGAFYNEQFF.

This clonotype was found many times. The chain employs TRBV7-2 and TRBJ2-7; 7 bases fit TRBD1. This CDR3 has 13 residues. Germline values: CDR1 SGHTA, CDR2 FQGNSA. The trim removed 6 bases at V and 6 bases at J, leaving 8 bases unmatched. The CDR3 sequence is CASRSGTDSEQYF. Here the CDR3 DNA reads TGTGCCAGCAGGTCCGGGACAGATTCCGAGCAGTACTTC.

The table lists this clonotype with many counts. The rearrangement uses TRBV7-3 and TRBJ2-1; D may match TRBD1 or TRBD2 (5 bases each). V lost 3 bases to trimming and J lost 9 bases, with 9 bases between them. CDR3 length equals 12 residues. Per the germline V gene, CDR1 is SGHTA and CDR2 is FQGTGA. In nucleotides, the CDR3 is TGTGCCAGCAGCTTCGGTGGGGGTGAGCAGTTCTTC. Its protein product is CASSFGGGEQFF.

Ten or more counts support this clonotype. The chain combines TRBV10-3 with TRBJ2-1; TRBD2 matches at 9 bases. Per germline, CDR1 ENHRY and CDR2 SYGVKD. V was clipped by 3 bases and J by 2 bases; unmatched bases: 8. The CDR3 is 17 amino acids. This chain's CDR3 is CAISDLSGRGAYNEQFF. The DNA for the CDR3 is TGTGCCATCAGTGACCTTAGCGGGAGAGGGGCCTACAATGAGCAGTTCTTC.